The 2 T cell receptor beta chains below come from one sample, sequenced in a study of blood T cell repertoires in COVID-19. The table came from immunoSEQ multiplex PCR; TCRdb's copy has only in-frame clones and leaves some out. Counted here are about 20,000 clones, 91% occurring once; the ten biggest clones make up 3.5% to 4.5%. Sample: peripheral blood. These receptors were collected from a human donor in a cohort sampled during active COVID-19.

This clone was detected only a few times. This chain joins TRBV9 and TRBJ1-2, with D unclear. Germline loops: CDR1 SGDLS, CDR2 YYNGEE. This CDR3 is 13 amino acids long. Trimming stripped 0 bases from V and 8 bases from J, with 11 bases between. CDR3 protein: CASSVAGSDGYTF. In DNA, the CDR3 is TGTGCCAGCAGCGTAGCGGGATCGGACGGCTACACCTTC.

The rearrangement uses TRBV7-2 and TRBJ2-7, with a possible D match to TRBD2 (6 bases). Germline values: CDR1 SGHTA, CDR2 FQGNSA. The CDR3 runs 14 residues. The V and J ends lost 9 bases and 2 bases respectively, with 17 bases between them. The CDR3 sequence: CASIPGDPTYEQYF. The CDR3 DNA reads TGTGCCAGTATCCCGGGGGACCCAACCTACGAGCAGTACTTC.